This record covers a single T cell receptor beta chain. The data stem from a study of cytomegalovirus exposure and HLA in healthy donors. CDR3 length equals 15 residues. Unmatched junction bases numbered 8, after V lost 8 bases and J lost 3 bases. Germline loops: CDR1 MGHRA, CDR2 YSYEKL. The PCR ran on 60 Vbeta and 13 Jbeta primers. This table comes from immunoSEQ multiplex PCR, and its TCRdb copy is limited to in-frame clones, with some not included. The sample contains 90,000 to 120,000 clones, 60% to 75% of which appear only once. This TCR came from a man aged 40-49 years in good health and CMV-seropositive. The sample was PBMCs. The chain uses TRBV4-1 and TRBJ2-5; 11 bases match TRBD2. CDR3: CASGSGTSGKETQYF. The CDR3 DNA reads as TGCGCCAGCGGTAGCGGGACTAGCGGTAAAGAGACCCAGTACTTC.